Below, 10 T cell receptor beta chains from the same sample are listed, as sequenced in a study of breast tumors, draining lymph nodes, adjacent tissues. Samples came from axillary lymph nodes draining the breast cancer. MiXCR was run by TCRdb on the multiplex PCR reads, yielding one entry per CDR3 protein. This sample has fewer than 200,000 distinct CDR3 sequences, with roughly 30% found just once. Sequenced: axillary lymph node tissue. These receptors originate from a female donor with breast cancer. Some clones in this sample may be carry-over from other donors' samples.

The chain recombines TRBV7-9 with TRBJ2-5, with TRBD2 as a possible D gene (6 bases). The CDR3 contains 20 residues. The germline V gene has CDR1 SEHNR and CDR2 FQNEAQ (reference sequence). The V end lost 5 bases, the J end lost 2 bases, and 30 bases lay between the germline ends. The CDR3 is CASSPPGFGIDVGRQETQYF. The CDR3 DNA reads TGTGCCAGCAGCCCACCGGGGTTCGGGATAGACGTAGGGAGGCAAGAGACCCAGTACTTC.

In this sample, this clonotype turned up many times. The chain links TRBV4-2 to TRBJ2-3; 7 nucleotides agree with TRBD2. CDR3 length equals 18 residues. Germline V gene sequence: CDR1 LGHNA, CDR2 YNFKEQ. The junction had 10 bases not matched to a gene; V was cut back by 0 bases and J by 1 base. CDR3 nucleotide sequence: TGTGCCAGCAGCCAAGATCGAGCTGAGGCGGGAGGCACAGATACGCAGTATTTT. Translating gives CASSQDRAEAGGTDTQYF.

In this sample, this clonotype turned up many times. V gene TRBV7-2 combines with J gene TRBJ2-7; possibly TRBD1 or TRBD2 for D (5 bases each). With 4 bases removed from V and 5 bases from J, the gap between germline ends came to 12 bases. CDR3 length: 13 residues. Germline V lookup: CDR1 SGHTA, CDR2 FQGNSA. CDR3: CASSSRGPHEQYF. The CDR3 DNA sequence: TGTGCCAGCAGCTCCCGGGGCCCCCACGAGCAGTACTTC.

As concerns this clonotype: The CDR3 end shows no conserved phenylalanine or tryptophan, and so a read error is likely. The DNA is left out, because the CDR3 cannot be placed on it with certainty; the CDR3 is given as TCRdb lists it. The CDR3 here is CASSLQLGGDHRGAVV. V and J are TRBV5-1 and TRBJ2-2; the listed D gene, TRBD1, was not tested against the DNA. Ends included, the CDR3 has 16 residues. The germline gives CDR1 SGHRS, CDR2 YFSETQ.

Comment on this clonotype: This may come from a read error, since a much larger clone is one base off. The chain links TRBV7-3 to TRBJ2-1; 13 positions agree with TRBD2. Trimming at V came to 7 bases and at J to 12 bases, leaving 15 bases not matched to a gene. Germline loops: CDR1 SGHTA, CDR2 FQGTGA. The CDR3 consists of 16 residues. CDR3 region: CASNPRTSGGQAAQFF. CDR3 nucleotides: TGTGCCAGCAACCCTAGGACTAGCGGGGGCCAAGCGGCGCAGTTCTTC. Full variable domain (rest looked up from reference TRBV7-3 and TRBJ2-1): GAGVSQTPSNKVTEKGKYVELRCDPISGHTALYWYRQSLGQGPEFLIYFQGTGAADDSGLPNDRFFAVRPEGSVSTLKIQRTERGDSAVYLCASNPRTSGGQAAQFFGPGTRLTVL.

Ten or more counts support this clonotype. V gene TRBV9 combines with J gene TRBJ1-2, with 12 bases identical to TRBD1. The V and J ends lost 4 bases and 9 bases, in that order; junction bases with no gene match: 10. The CDR3 runs 15 residues. Germline-derived CDR1 and CDR2 are SGDLS and YYNGEE. This CDR3 is CASSPPGTGGASYTF. In nucleotides, the CDR3 is TGTGCCAGCAGCCCTCCCGGGACAGGGGGCGCGAGCTACACCTTC.

This clonotype was detected ten times or more. The chain is built from TRBV5-1 and TRBJ1-6, with 9 bases fitting TRBD1. V shed 3 bases and J 10 bases; nucleotides not matched to a gene: 8. Germline V gene data show CDR1 as SGHRS and CDR2 as YFSETQ. This CDR3 region has 15 residues. CDR3 loop: CASSSTGGLFSPLHF. Written as DNA, the CDR3 is TGCGCCAGCAGCTCCACAGGGGGCCTTTTCTCACCCCTCCACTTT. The full variable domain, completed using reference TRBV5-1 and TRBJ1-6, is KAGVTQTPRYLIKTRGQQVTLSCSPISGHRSVSWYQQTPGQGLQFLFEYFSETQRNKGNFPGRFSGRQFSNSRSEMNVSTLELGDSALYLCASSSTGGLFSPLHFGNGTRLTVT.

This clonotype showed up many times. A much bigger clone sits one base away, suggesting this may be a read error. V is TRBV25-1 and J is TRBJ1-6, with D possibly TRBD1 on 6 matching bases. From germline, CDR1 is MGHDK and CDR2 SYGVNS. The CDR3 extends over 16 amino acids. This chain's CDR3 is CASSDTGALYNSPLRF. CDR3 DNA: TGTGCCAGCAGTGATACGGGGGCACTGTATAATTCACCCCTCCGCTTT.

The chain links TRBV30 to TRBJ2-7, with no clear D. V was trimmed by 0 bases and J by 3 bases, leaving 15 bases between them. CDR1 and CDR2 (germline): GTSNPN, SVGIG (reference sequence). This CDR3 is 15 amino acids long. Written as DNA, the CDR3 is TGTGCCTGGAGTGTAATCGTGGGTCCTAACTACGAGCAGTACTTC. Translation: CAWSVIVGPNYEQYF.

CDR3 sequence reads: CASSQSAGGANTEAFF. Here the CDR3 DNA reads TGTGCCAGCAGCCAATCCGCAGGGGGCGCGAACACTGAAGCTTTCTTT. The gene calls are TRBV16 and TRBJ1-1, with 8 bases fitting TRBD1. CDR1 and CDR2 (germline): KGHSY, FQNENV. There are 16 residues in the CDR3. V gave up 0 bases and J gave up 1 base; unmatched junction bases: 4.